Listed below are T cell receptor beta chains from one sample, sequenced in a study of T cells after somatic rescue of genetic block. Sequencing was performed with immunoSEQ multiplex PCR; in TCRdb, only in-frame clones are kept and a portion is missing. Of 110,000 or so clones in the sample, 90% to 95% are singletons; the top ten hold around 1.5%. The sequencing sample was made of peripheral blood mononuclear cells (PBMCs). Receptor source: a woman aged 18-30 years. The CDR3 runs from the conserved cysteine through the conserved F or W. Fields, in order: clone size, V gene, J gene, D gene, CDR3 DNA, CDR3 protein. A D gene is named only where the DNA matches it firmly. Some rows mark clone size as missing; the rest say once, few, many or name a class of expanded clone.

-	TRBV30	TRBJ1-2	-	TGTGCCTGGAGCTCAGGGAGAGGGGCGAGAGGCTACACCTTC	CAWSSGRGARGYTF
-	TRBV5-4	TRBJ2-3	TRBD2	TGTGCCAGCAACCTAGCGGGGCTCCCCACAGATACGCAGTATTTT	CASNLAGLPTDTQYF
-	TRBV6-5	TRBJ1-2	-	TGTGCCAGCAGTTCTCAGGGGTTAACGGGCTATGGCTACACCTTC	CASSSQGLTGYGYTF
-	TRBV5-4	TRBJ2-2	TRBD2	TGTGCCAGCAGCTTAGGGACTAGCGGGGGGGCCGGGGAGCTGTTTTTT	CASSLGTSGGAGELFF
-	TRBV5-8	TRBJ2-2	-	TGTGCCAGCAGCTTCCGGGGGAACACCGGGGAGCTGTTTTTT	CASSFRGNTGELFF
-	TRBV5-5	TRBJ1-1	-	TGTGCCAGCAGCTTTTCCCCCAAGACCGAAGCTTTCTTT	CASSFSPKTEAFF
-	TRBV5-8	TRBJ1-5	TRBD1	TGTGCCAGCAGCTCAGGACAGGGATGGCAGCCCCAGCATTTT	CASSSGQGWQPQHF
-	TRBV15	TRBJ2-5	-	TGTGCCACCAGCAGGGCTCAAGAGACCCAGTACTTC	CATSRAQETQYF
-	TRBV11-3	TRBJ2-7	-	TGTGCCAGCAGCTTAGGGGGGGACCCCTCCTACGAGCAGTACTTC	CASSLGGDPSYEQYF
-	TRBV2	TRBJ2-3	-	TGTGCCAGCAGAGAGAGGACAGATACGCAGTATTTT	CASRERTDTQYF
few	TRBV2	TRBJ1-5	-	TGTGCCACCCGGCGGGGGAGTGGGGGGCAGCCCCAGCATTTT	CATRRGSGGQPQHF
-	TRBV18	TRBJ1-1	-	TGTGCCAGCTCACTGGACAGTCTGAACACTGAAGCTTTCTTT	CASSLDSLNTEAFF
-	TRBV27	TRBJ2-3	TRBD2	TGTGCCAGCAGTTCAGCGGGGGATACGCAGTATTTT	CASSSAGDTQYF
-	TRBV2	TRBJ2-2	-	TGTGCCAGCACCCCCGAAGTGGGATTCACCGGGGAGCTGTTTTTT	CASTPEVGFTGELFF
-	TRBV5-5	TRBJ1-2	-	TGTGCCAGCAGCCTCCGGTCCGCCGGAGGCTACACCTTC	CASSLRSAGGYTF
-	TRBV4-1	TRBJ2-1	-	TGCGCCAGCAGCCACCCCGGGGGTTCCTACAATGAGCAGTTCTTC	CASSHPGGSYNEQFF
-	TRBV5-4	TRBJ1-2	TRBD1	TGTGCCAGCAGCTCTGACAGGGTACATGGCTACACCTTC	CASSSDRVHGYTF
-	TRBV4-3	TRBJ2-5	-	TGCGCCAGCAGCCAGTTCCTTAGCGGCACCCCCGACCAAGAGACCCAGTACTTC	CASSQFLSGTPDQETQYF
-	TRBV6-4	TRBJ2-7	TRBD1	TGTGCCAGCAGTGATTGTGACAGGGAATCCTACGAGCAGTACTTC	CASSDCDRESYEQYF